These 25 T cell receptor beta chains were sequenced from one sample in a study of blood T cell repertoires in COVID-19. Profiled with immunoSEQ multiplex PCR; TCRdb holds only in-frame clones, not every one. Of approximately 210,000 clones listed, around 90% are singletons. Sequenced sample: peripheral blood. These receptors all come from a man aged 18 to 30 with active or convalescent COVID-19.

The chain links TRBV6-6 to TRBJ2-7; 7 nucleotides agree with TRBD2. This CDR3 is 15 amino acids long. In germline, CDR1 is MNHNY, CDR2 SVGAGI (reference sequence). Trimming removed 2 bases from V and 2 bases from J; junction bases left unmatched: 6. CDR3 in DNA: TGTGCCAGCAGTTACCTGCCTAGCGGAACCTACGAGCAGTACTTC. It codes for CASSYLPSGTYEQYF.

The chain links TRBV11-2 to TRBJ1-5; D uncertain. Germline V lookup: CDR1 SGHAT, CDR2 FQNNGV. CDR3 size: 15 residues. Trimming removed 1 base at V and 2 bases at J, with 9 bases between. In DNA form, the CDR3 reads TGTGCCAGCAGCTTAGGCTCCCGGGGCAATCAGCCCCAGCATTTT. Amino acid sequence: CASSLGSRGNQPQHF.

The chain combines TRBV28 with TRBJ2-7; 7 nucleotides agree with TRBD1. Germline V CDR1 and CDR2: MDHEN, SYDVKM. The CDR3 sequence is 12 residues long. V lost 5 bases, J lost 6 bases, and 4 bases stayed unmatched. Written as DNA, the CDR3 is TGTGCCAGCAGTGGGACAGCCAGCGAGCAGTACTTC. This gives the protein CASSGTASEQYF.

V gene TRBV23-1 combines with J gene TRBJ1-6; D perhaps matches TRBD1 (6 bases). TRBV23-1 is flagged as an ORF with uncertain function. There are 15 residues in the CDR3. Trimming removed 6 bases from V and 10 bases from J, with 19 bases in between. The CDR3 reads CASREWGQERSPLHF. Here the CDR3 DNA reads TGCGCCAGCAGAGAGTGGGGACAAGAGAGGTCACCCCTCCACTTT.

J is TRBJ2-3 and V is TRBV5-4, with TRBD2 matching over 9 bases. The V and J ends lost 4 bases and 1 base, in that order; junction bases with no gene match: 13. This CDR3 is 18 amino acids long. Germline V lookup: CDR1 SGHNT, CDR2 YYREEE (reference sequence). This CDR3 reads CASSVDQPGLAGTDTQYF. In DNA form, the CDR3 reads TGTGCCAGCAGCGTCGACCAACCGGGACTAGCTGGCACAGATACGCAGTATTTT.

The chain links TRBV9 to TRBJ1-1; D is uncertain. Trimming shortened V by 0 bases and J by 4 bases, and 25 bases separated the two germline ends. Germline values: CDR1 SGDLS, CDR2 YYNGEE. The CDR3 spans 19 residues. CDR3 in DNA: TGTGCCAGCAGCGTAGGGTTTGGAGGCTTTGGGGATGAAGGCACTGAAGCTTTCTTT. As protein: CASSVGFGGFGDEGTEAFF. Using reference TRBV9 and TRBJ1-1 for the parts outside the CDR3, the full variable domain is DSGVTQTPKHLITATGQRVTLRCSPRSGDLSVYWYQQSLDQGLQFLIQYYNGEERAKGNILERFSAQQFPDLHSELNLSSLELGDSALYFCASSVGFGGFGDEGTEAFFGQGTRLTVV.

This clone was observed a single time. This chain links TRBV28 with TRBJ1-2, with 7 bases fitting TRBD1. The CDR3 loop spans 14 amino acids. Germline CDR1 reads MDHEN; CDR2 reads SYDVKM. The J segment lost 4 bases and the V segment lost 6 bases, leaving 8 bases of the junction unmatched. CDR3 bases: TGTGCCAGCAGCCCGACAGGGAGGTCCTATGGCTACACCTTC. It is translated as CASSPTGRSYGYTF.

As for this clone: This same CDR3 is encoded by further DNA sequences in the sample. The chain is built from TRBV19 and TRBJ1-5; D gene unclear. Germline V gene lookup returns CDR1 LNHDA and CDR2 SQIVND (reference sequence). The CDR3 covers 13 residues. Trimming shortened V by 6 bases and J by 0 bases, and 6 bases separated the two germline ends. The CDR3 coding sequence is TGTGCCAGTAGCCCGTATAGCAATCAGCCCCAGCATTTT. It encodes CASSPYSNQPQHF.

This chain links TRBV10-3 with TRBJ2-1; TRBD2 agrees at 13 bases. The germline V gene encodes CDR1 ENHRY and CDR2 SYGVKD. There are 15 residues in the CDR3. After removal of 6 bases from V and 10 bases from J, the junction contained 9 bases not matched to a gene. The CDR3 spells CAIRGGLAGAGEQFF. The CDR3 bases are TGTGCCATCAGGGGAGGACTAGCGGGAGCAGGGGAGCAGTTCTTC.

The chain links TRBV19 to TRBJ1-1, with no clear D. CDR3 length equals 12 residues. Germline-derived CDR1 and CDR2 are LNHDA and SQIVND (reference sequence). Trimming took 1 base from V and 5 from J, leaving 5 bases between them. CDR3 DNA: TGTGCCAGTAGTATAGGTACTACTGAAGCTTTCTTT. Protein product: CASSIGTTEAFF. The complete variable domain, with remaining parts taken from reference TRBV19 and TRBJ1-1, reads DGGITQSPKYLFRKEGQNVTLSCEQNLNHDAMYWYRQDPGQGLRLIYYSQIVNDFQKGDIAEGYSVSREKKESFPLTVTSAQKNPTAFYLCASSIGTTEAFFGQGTRLTVV.

The V gene is TRBV27, the J gene TRBJ1-5, with 11 bases identical to TRBD1. Germline trimming cut 2 bases from V and 6 bases from J; bases unmatched to any gene: 3. Per germline, CDR1 MNHEY and CDR2 SMNVEV (reference sequence). CDR3 length: 15 amino acids. The CDR3 sequence is CASSLGTGGGQPQHF. CDR3 DNA sequence: TGTGCCAGCAGTTTAGGGACAGGGGGAGGTCAGCCCCAGCATTTT.

The sample holds one count of this clone. The J gene is TRBJ2-1, the V gene TRBV27, with TRBD2 as a possible D gene (5 bases). The CDR3 runs 15 residues. Trimming stripped 3 bases from V and 2 bases from J, with 11 bases between. Germline CDR1 and CDR2: MNHEY and SMNVEV (reference sequence). In DNA form, the CDR3 reads TGTGCCAGCAGTTTCGGGGTGGGCCCCTACAATGAGCAGTTCTTC. Its protein is CASSFGVGPYNEQFF.

The rearrangement links TRBV14 to TRBJ2-1, with D possibly being TRBD1 (5 bases). The CDR3 covers 14 residues. Trimming cost V 6 bases and J 5 bases, with 14 bases left between them. CDR1 is SGHDN and CDR2 is FVKESK in the germline V gene. The CDR3 here is CASRQGSAHNEQFF. CDR3 nucleotides: TGTGCCAGCAGGCAGGGATCGGCGCACAATGAGCAGTTCTTC.

A note on this clone: This same CDR3 is encoded by further DNA sequences in the sample. The chain carries TRBV18 and TRBJ1-2, with D uncertain. In germline, CDR1 is KGHSH, CDR2 LQKENI. The V gene lost 3 bases and the J gene lost 3 bases, with 8 bases spanning the gap. CDR3 length: 13 residues. As DNA, the CDR3 is TGTGCCAGCTCACCTGGGCAGGACTATGGCTACACCTTC. Encoded protein: CASSPGQDYGYTF.

The chain combines TRBV12-3 or TRBV12-4 with TRBJ2-4; TRBD1 aligns across 8 bases. Trimming cost V 0 bases and J 15 bases; bases outside gene matches: 4. The CDR3 extends over 12 amino acids. CDR3 residues: CASSLATGVGYF. In DNA, the CDR3 is TGTGCCAGCAGTTTAGCGACAGGGGTGGGGTACTTC.

The rearrangement joins TRBV7-6 to TRBJ2-1; 12 positions match TRBD2. There are 20 residues in the CDR3. Germline CDR1 SGHVS, CDR2 FNYEAQ. The J segment lost 4 bases and the V segment lost 1 base, leaving 14 bases of the junction unmatched. CDR3 in amino acids: CASSLGTSGIPDGGYNEQFF. The CDR3 nucleotides read TGTGCCAGCAGCTTAGGGACTAGCGGGATACCGGACGGAGGATACAATGAGCAGTTCTTC.

V gene TRBV18 combines with J gene TRBJ1-5; D gene ambiguous. V was pared by 2 bases and J by 0 bases, with 8 bases between. Germline V gene sequence: CDR1 KGHSH, CDR2 LQKENI. The CDR3 runs to 15 residues. CDR3 protein: CASSPGVDSNQPQHF. The CDR3 bases are TGTGCCAGCTCACCAGGAGTCGATAGCAATCAGCCCCAGCATTTT.

The V gene is TRBV6-2 or TRBV6-3, the J gene TRBJ2-3, with 11 bases identical to TRBD2. J gave up 4 bases and V 0 bases, and 6 bases lay outside the gene matches. Germline V gives CDR1 MNHEY, CDR2 SVGEGT. The CDR3 has 17 amino acids. CDR3 in DNA: TGTGCCAGCAGTTACTCGACTAGCGGGATATTCCCAGATACGCAGTATTTT. Translated, it gives CASSYSTSGIFPDTQYF.

The chain joins TRBV7-9 to TRBJ2-7; 10 bases fit TRBD2. The length of the CDR3 is 16 residues. The germline V gene encodes CDR1 SEHNR and CDR2 FQNEAQ (reference sequence). With 5 bases clipped from V and 3 bases from J, the junction kept 10 bases outside the gene matches. The CDR3 sequence: CASSRPTSGVRYEQYF. CDR3 bases: TGTGCCAGCAGCCGCCCCACTAGCGGGGTCCGCTACGAGCAGTACTTC.

Here the CDR3 DNA reads TGTGCCAGCGCCCCGGGGACAGGGATCGACGAGCAGTACTTC. Translation: CASAPGTGIDEQYF. The rearrangement uses TRBV11-2 and TRBJ2-7, with 9 nucleotides matching TRBD1. J lost 5 bases, V lost 8 bases, and 10 bases had no gene match. Germline values: CDR1 SGHAT, CDR2 FQNNGV. The CDR3 is made up of 14 amino acids.

The chain couples TRBV19 to TRBJ2-7; 7 bases match TRBD2. The J segment lost 2 bases and the V segment lost 4 bases, leaving 5 bases of the junction unmatched. Per the germline V gene, CDR1 is LNHDA and CDR2 is SQIVND (reference sequence). The CDR3 has 14 amino acids. The DNA for the CDR3 is TGTGCCAGTAGTAGGGCGGGAGTTGCCTACGAGCAGTACTTC. Its translation is CASSRAGVAYEQYF.

The V gene is TRBV4-1, the J gene TRBJ2-7; 16 bases are a match to TRBD2. Looked up from germline, CDR1 is MGHRA and CDR2 is YSYEKL. The V gene end was trimmed by 4 bases and the J gene end by 2 bases; junction bases not matched to a gene: 11. The CDR3 covers 19 residues. CDR3 residues: CASSPRGLAGGLPTYEQYF. CDR3 coding DNA: TGCGCCAGCAGCCCGAGGGGACTAGCGGGAGGGCTACCCACCTACGAGCAGTACTTC.

The CDR3 DNA sequence: TGTGCCAGCAGTCATCCAGGGGCGGGTGAAGCTTTCTTT. Its translation is CASSHPGAGEAFF. The chain has TRBV6-5 and TRBJ1-1, with D possibly matching TRBD1 (6 bases). The CDR3 is made up of 13 amino acids. V lost 5 bases and J 7 bases, leaving 14 bases between the germline ends. Germline CDR1 is MNHEY and CDR2 is SVGAGI.

V and J are TRBV19 and TRBJ1-2, with D possibly TRBD1 on 6 matching bases. The CDR3 sequence is 17 residues long. V was clipped by 2 bases and J by 6 bases, with 22 bases between them. CDR1 LNHDA and CDR2 SQIVND come from the germline V gene (reference sequence). The CDR3, as DNA: TGTGCCAGTAGTATATCCGGGACATTTCAAGCTCACCATGGCTACACCTTC. It specifies CASSISGTFQAHHGYTF.

This chain joins TRBV18 and TRBJ1-1, with TRBD1 matching 8 bases. The V segment lost 0 bases and the J segment 8 bases; nucleotides outside the gene matches: 11. From germline, CDR1 is KGHSH and CDR2 LQKENI. There are 16 residues in the CDR3. This CDR3 reads CASSPPTGQGRTEAFF. DNA of the CDR3: TGTGCCAGCTCACCACCAACAGGACAGGGAAGGACCGAAGCTTTCTTT.